The present T cell receptor beta chain was sequenced within a study of a mutant IDH1 vaccine in newly diagnosed glioma. On the study more broadly: Treated patients had a mean age of approximately 40 years and a sex split that was around 60% male and roughly 38% female. Most patients had radiochemotherapy with temozolomide before enrollment; others had one alone.

Germline CDR1 is LNHDA and CDR2 is SQIVND (reference sequence). V was shortened by 3 bases and J by 5 bases, with 7 bases between the two germline ends. The CDR3 totals 12 residues. Time point denoted: baseline, week 1 (first vaccination visit). Indicated treatment: pre-vaccination baseline after standard-of-care therapy. Libraries were prepared by immunoSEQ multiplex PCR; TCRdb keeps only in-frame clonotypes and omits some of them. The sample lists 50,000 or so clones, 70% to 90% seen once, with around 21% in the top ten. This clone occurred a few times. This specimen consisted of PBMCs, obtained from a glioma patient treated with radiotherapy, temozolomide or both. The gene calls are TRBV19 and TRBJ1-1, with D uncertain. This clonotype was sampled from a man aged 18 to 29 with glioma. The CDR3 nucleotides are TGTGCCAGTAGTATCGACCGAACTGAAGCTTTCTTT. Protein product: CASSIDRTEAFF.